Listed here are 28 T cell receptor beta chains from one sample, sequenced in a study of blood T cell repertoires in COVID-19. Using immunoSEQ multiplex PCR, the repertoire was profiled, and TCRdb retains in-frame clones only, with some absent. The table records about 94,000 clones, roughly 86% of them present only once. Source material: peripheral blood. The receptors come from a woman aged 60-75 years in a cohort sampled during active or convalescent COVID-19.

The chain carries TRBV24-1 and TRBJ2-2; 10 bases are a match to TRBD1. The germline V gene encodes CDR1 KGHDR and CDR2 SFDVKD. This CDR3 is 13 amino acids long. J was trimmed by 3 bases and V by 11 bases; bases with no gene match: 2. The CDR3 nucleotides are TGTGCCATCGGGACAGGGGACACCGGGGAGCTGTTTTTT. Translating it yields CAIGTGDTGELFF.

This sequence joins TRBV18 and TRBJ1-2, with D possibly matching TRBD1 (5 bases). The CDR3 has 13 amino acids. Germline CDR1 is KGHSH and CDR2 is LQKENI. Trimming removed 4 bases at V and 2 bases at J, with 8 bases between. The CDR3 spells CASSQQENYGYTF. For the CDR3, the DNA is TGTGCCAGCTCACAACAGGAAAACTATGGCTACACCTTC.

This chain connects TRBV10-2 to TRBJ2-1; 11 bases are a match to TRBD2. CDR1 WSHSY and CDR2 SAAADI come from the germline V gene. V shed 1 base and J 9 bases; nucleotides not matched to a gene: 2. The CDR3 loop spans 14 amino acids. CDR3 bases: TGCGCCAGCAGTGAGTTGGGACTAGCGGTTGAGCAGTTCTTC. Protein sequence: CASSELGLAVEQFF.

The chain employs TRBV19 and TRBJ1-6; D might be TRBD1 (5 bases). Germline-derived CDR1 and CDR2 are LNHDA and SQIVND (reference sequence). Trimming left V 6 bases short and J 7 bases short, with 13 bases between. The CDR3 totals 14 residues. Here the CDR3 DNA reads TGTGCCAGTAGCAGGGACTTCTCGAATTCACCCCTCCACTTT. As protein: CASSRDFSNSPLHF.

This chain uses TRBV6-2 or TRBV6-3 with TRBJ2-2, with 10 bases lining up with TRBD2. The CDR3 sequence is 17 residues long. Germline V gives CDR1 MNHEY, CDR2 SVGEGT. The V gene end was trimmed by 4 bases and the J gene end by 3 bases; junction bases not matched to a gene: 8. CDR3 coding DNA: TGTGCCAGCAGTTTCAAAAGCGGGGGGGCCGACACCGGGGAGCTGTTTTTT. It is translated as CASSFKSGGADTGELFF.

There are a few counts of this clone. The V call is TRBV5-6, the J call TRBJ2-1; tentative D call: TRBD1 (5 bases). Germline CDR1 reads SGHDT; CDR2 reads YYEEEE. The CDR3 loop spans 12 amino acids. The V gene lost 1 base and the J gene lost 8 bases, with 7 bases spanning the gap. The CDR3 loop is CASSLQGYEQFF. CDR3 nucleotides: TGTGCCAGCAGCTTGCAGGGTTATGAGCAGTTCTTC.

The chain has TRBV28 and TRBJ1-4; 11 bases align to TRBD1. Germline values: CDR1 MDHEN, CDR2 SYDVKM. The CDR3 totals 15 residues. V was pared by 2 bases and J by 10 bases, with 6 bases of the junction left unmatched. DNA for the CDR3: TGTGCCAGCAGTTTACCGGGACAGGGGGAAGGAAAACTGTTTTTT. Translation gives CASSLPGQGEGKLFF.

V and J are TRBV6-6 and TRBJ2-7, with TRBD1 as a possible D gene (5 bases). The V gene lost 0 bases and the J gene lost 4 bases, with 13 bases spanning the gap. The germline V gene has CDR1 MNHNY and CDR2 SVGAGI (reference sequence). This CDR3 contains 15 residues. The CDR3 DNA reads as TGTGCCAGCAGTTACTCGCCAGGGTACGGTTACGAGCAGTACTTC. This codes for CASSYSPGYGYEQYF.

This clone was recorded once. The chain joins TRBV20-1 to TRBJ1-2; D perhaps matches TRBD1 (6 bases). The CDR3 length is 11 residues. V lost 6 bases and J 8 bases, leaving 13 bases between the germline ends. Germline values: CDR1 DFQATT, CDR2 SNEGSKA (reference sequence). The CDR3 region is CSAIQGYGYTF. The CDR3, as DNA: TGCAGTGCGATTCAGGGGTACGGCTACACCTTC.

The V and J genes are TRBV9 and TRBJ2-7; possible D gene TRBD2, 6 bases. V lost 4 bases and J 2 bases, leaving 10 bases between the germline ends. The germline gives CDR1 SGDLS, CDR2 YYNGEE. The CDR3 is made up of 13 amino acids. CDR3 sequence (DNA): TGTGCCAGCAGCTCTAGCGCTGCCTACGAGCAGTACTTC. Protein product: CASSSSAAYEQYF. Drawing the rest from reference TRBV9 and TRBJ2-7, the complete variable domain is DSGVTQTPKHLITATGQRVTLRCSPRSGDLSVYWYQQSLDQGLQFLIQYYNGEERAKGNILERFSAQQFPDLHSELNLSSLELGDSALYFCASSSSAAYEQYFGPGTRLTVT.

This clone was seen only a few times. This chain uses TRBV19 with TRBJ2-5, with TRBD2 matching 11 bases. Per germline, CDR1 LNHDA and CDR2 SQIVND (reference sequence). This CDR3 spans 13 amino acids. Trimming cost V 6 bases and J 4 bases; bases outside gene matches: 1. The CDR3 coding sequence is TGTGCCAGTAGAGGACTAGCGGGAGAGACCCAGTACTTC. Residues: CASRGLAGETQYF.

This clone showed up just a few times. This CDR3 is CASSPGQVGTEAFF. CDR3 bases: TGCGCCAGCAGCCCCGGACAGGTGGGCACTGAAGCTTTCTTT. The genes are TRBV5-1 and TRBJ1-1, with 7 bases that match TRBD1. The CDR3 has 14 residues. Germline CDR1 and CDR2: SGHRS and YFSETQ. Trimming took 4 bases from V and 4 from J; bases not matched to a gene: 7.

This chain links TRBV4-1 with TRBJ1-5; 10 bases fit TRBD1. Germline V gene data show CDR1 as MGHRA and CDR2 as YSYEKL. This CDR3 contains 15 residues. V was clipped by 1 base and J by 15 bases; unmatched bases: 12. The CDR3 nucleotides are TGCGCCAGCAGCCAAGGAATCCGGGACAGGGGCCAGCCGCATTTT. Encoded protein: CASSQGIRDRGQPHF.

The chain links TRBV6-6 to TRBJ1-5; D gene uncertain. Trimming removed 7 bases from V and 1 base from J, with 8 bases in between. This CDR3 region has 13 residues. Germline loops: CDR1 MNHNY, CDR2 SVGAGI (reference sequence). CDR3 in DNA: TGTGCCAGCACCCCTCGGAGCAATCAGCCCCAGCATTTT. Its protein product is CASTPRSNQPQHF.

The V gene is TRBV11-2, the J gene TRBJ2-7; 7 bases are shared with TRBD2. CDR3 length: 16 residues. Germline loops: CDR1 SGHAT, CDR2 FQNNGV. V trimming: 5 bases; J trimming: 9 bases; junction bases outside the gene matches: 19. DNA for the CDR3: TGTGCCAGCAGCCCCGGAGGAGCGGGGCTTCAAATGGGGCAGTACTTC. Protein: CASSPGGAGLQMGQYF.

The chain links TRBV5-4 to TRBJ2-7, with 7 positions matching TRBD2. Germline assignment: CDR1 SGHNT and CDR2 YYREEE (reference sequence). The CDR3 has 12 amino acids. V was clipped by 5 bases and J by 3 bases; unmatched bases: 2. The CDR3 sequence: CASRQRGYEQYF. The DNA for the CDR3 is TGTGCCAGCAGGCAGCGGGGCTACGAGCAGTACTTC.

This sequence joins TRBV19 and TRBJ1-1, with D uncertain. This CDR3 spans 13 amino acids. In germline, CDR1 is LNHDA, CDR2 SQIVND (reference sequence). V lost 7 bases and J 0 bases, leaving 9 bases between the germline ends. The CDR3 DNA reads as TGTGCCAGTACTTCAGGCATGAACACTGAAGCTTTCTTT. Its translation is CASTSGMNTEAFF.

The chain uses TRBV9 and TRBJ2-3; 10 bases match TRBD1. The CDR3 consists of 14 residues. Germline-derived CDR1 and CDR2 are SGDLS and YYNGEE. With 4 bases clipped from V and 3 bases from J, the junction kept 2 bases outside the gene matches. CDR3 sequence (DNA): TGTGCCAGCAGCCTGGGACAGGGGACAGATACGCAGTATTTT. Translation gives CASSLGQGTDTQYF.

V is TRBV11-2 and J is TRBJ2-5; 7 bases agree with TRBD1. This CDR3 has 14 residues. V was pared by 6 bases and J by 4 bases, with 8 bases of the junction left unmatched. Germline CDR1 reads SGHAT; CDR2 reads FQNNGV. CDR3 in amino acids: CASRLLRTGETQYF. As DNA, the CDR3 is TGTGCCAGCAGGCTCCTCAGGACAGGAGAGACCCAGTACTTC. Supplemented by reference TRBV11-2 and TRBJ2-5, the full variable domain reads EAGVAQSPRYKIIEKRQSVAFWCNPISGHATLYWYQQILGQGPKLLIQFQNNGVVDDSQLPKDRFSAERLKGVDSTLKIQPAKLEDSAVYLCASRLLRTGETQYFGPGTRLLVL.

The chain uses TRBV7-2 and TRBJ2-1; 9 positions agree with TRBD2. Germline assignment: CDR1 SGHTA and CDR2 FQGNSA. This CDR3 comprises 16 residues. The V gene end was trimmed by 6 bases and the J gene end by 2 bases; junction bases not matched to a gene: 8. The CDR3 here is CASSFLRGGPYNEQFF. The CDR3, as DNA: TGTGCCAGCAGTTTTTTGCGGGGGGGACCCTACAATGAGCAGTTCTTC.

The chain uses TRBV7-9 and TRBJ1-3; D uncertain. Germline V gene sequence: CDR1 SEHNR, CDR2 FQNEAQ (reference sequence). The V end was cut by 7 bases, the J end by 0 bases, with 10 bases between. This CDR3 is 14 amino acids long. CDR3 coding DNA: TGTGCCAGCACCGCCGGGAACTCTGGAAACACCATATATTTT. Translated, it gives CASTAGNSGNTIYF.

This sequence joins TRBV15 and TRBJ2-7; 7 bases line up with TRBD1. The CDR3 runs to 14 residues. Germline V gene sequence: CDR1 LNHNV, CDR2 YYDKDF (reference sequence). The trim removed 2 bases at V and 5 bases at J, leaving 6 bases unmatched. The CDR3, as DNA: TGTGCCACCAGCAGACGACAGGGAAGAGACGAGCAGTACTTC. Residues: CATSRRQGRDEQYF.

V usage is TRBV18 and J usage is TRBJ1-4; tentative D call: TRBD1 (5 bases). V lost 3 bases to trimming and J lost 0 bases, with 11 bases between them. The CDR3 length is 16 residues. Germline V gene lookup returns CDR1 KGHSH and CDR2 LQKENI. This CDR3 reads CASSPLGHATNEKLFF. CDR3 DNA sequence: TGTGCCAGCTCACCCCTCGGACACGCAACTAATGAAAAACTGTTTTTT.

This clone was recorded a few times. This chain connects TRBV9 to TRBJ1-1; D is possibly TRBD1 (6 bases). Per germline, CDR1 SGDLS and CDR2 YYNGEE. The germline V and J ends were trimmed by 4 bases and 2 bases, with 12 bases remaining between them. The CDR3 totals 14 residues. DNA of the CDR3: TGTGCCAGCAGCTTAAGACAGGCCAACACTGAAGCTTTCTTT. It yields the protein CASSLRQANTEAFF. The full variable domain, with the rest looked up from reference TRBV9 and TRBJ1-1, is DSGVTQTPKHLITATGQRVTLRCSPRSGDLSVYWYQQSLDQGLQFLIQYYNGEERAKGNILERFSAQQFPDLHSELNLSSLELGDSALYFCASSLRQANTEAFFGQGTRLTVV.

The rearrangement links TRBV2 to TRBJ2-5; a possible D gene is TRBD1 (5 bases). CDR3 size: 12 residues. The V gene's germline CDR1 is SNHLY and CDR2 FYNNEI. Trimming left V 5 bases short and J 2 bases short, with 6 bases between. CDR3 sequence: CASSPGQETQYF. Written as DNA, the CDR3 is TGTGCCAGCAGTCCAGGGCAAGAGACCCAGTACTTC. The variable domain in full, completed from reference TRBV2 and TRBJ2-5, reads EPEVTQTPSHQVTQMGQEVILRCVPISNHLYFYWYRQILGQKVEFLVSFYNNEISEKSEIFDDQFSVERPDGSNFTLKIRSTKLEDSAMYFCASSPGQETQYFGPGTRLLVL.

The chain couples TRBV6-5 to TRBJ2-7, with D tentatively TRBD1 (7 bases). Trimming removed 6 bases from V and 1 base from J, with 16 bases in between. The CDR3 spans 15 residues. The germline gives CDR1 MNHEY, CDR2 SVGAGI. CDR3 sequence reads: CASRRDSSFSYEQYF. The CDR3 region has the DNA TGTGCCAGCAGGCGGGACAGCAGCTTTTCCTACGAGCAGTACTTC.

The genes are TRBV4-1 and TRBJ2-1, with D possibly matching TRBD1 (5 bases). The V gene's germline CDR1 is MGHRA and CDR2 YSYEKL. The germline V and J ends were trimmed by 0 bases and 3 bases, with 15 bases remaining between them. The CDR3 sequence is 17 residues long. In DNA form, the CDR3 reads TGCGCCAGCAGCCAAGATACCCAGGGCGGATTCTACAATGAGCAGTTCTTC. Its translation is CASSQDTQGGFYNEQFF.

This chain joins TRBV4-1 and TRBJ1-5, with D hard to call. Trimming removed 0 bases at V and 6 bases at J, with 9 bases between. The germline V gene has CDR1 MGHRA and CDR2 YSYEKL. The CDR3 has 14 residues. The CDR3 spells CASSQDGVGQPQHF. In DNA, the CDR3 is TGCGCCAGCAGCCAAGACGGGGTAGGTCAGCCCCAGCATTTT.